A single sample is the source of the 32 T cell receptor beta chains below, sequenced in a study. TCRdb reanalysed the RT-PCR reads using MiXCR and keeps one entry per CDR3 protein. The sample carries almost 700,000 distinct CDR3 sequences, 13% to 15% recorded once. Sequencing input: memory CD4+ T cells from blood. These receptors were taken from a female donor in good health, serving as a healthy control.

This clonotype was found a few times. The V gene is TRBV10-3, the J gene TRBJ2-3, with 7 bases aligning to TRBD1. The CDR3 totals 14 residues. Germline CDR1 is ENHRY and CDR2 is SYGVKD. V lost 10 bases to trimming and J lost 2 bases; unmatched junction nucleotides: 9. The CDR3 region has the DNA TGTGCCACCCGGGACAGCCATTCCACAGATACGCAGTATTTT. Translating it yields CATRDSHSTDTQYF.

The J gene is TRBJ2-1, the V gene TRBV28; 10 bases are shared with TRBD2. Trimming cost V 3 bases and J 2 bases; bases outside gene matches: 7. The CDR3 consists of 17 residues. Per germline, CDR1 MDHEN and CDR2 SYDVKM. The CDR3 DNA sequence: TGTGCCAGCAGTTTCTCGGGACTAGCGACAGCCTACAATGAGCAGTTCTTC. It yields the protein CASSFSGLATAYNEQFF.

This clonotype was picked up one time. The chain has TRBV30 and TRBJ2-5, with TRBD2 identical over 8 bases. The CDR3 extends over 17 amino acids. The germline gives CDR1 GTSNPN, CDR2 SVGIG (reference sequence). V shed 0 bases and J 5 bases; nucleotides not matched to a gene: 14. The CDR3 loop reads CAWSVPAGDSLAETQYF. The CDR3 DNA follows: TGTGCCTGGAGTGTTCCAGCGGGAGATTCCTTGGCGGAGACCCAGTACTTC.

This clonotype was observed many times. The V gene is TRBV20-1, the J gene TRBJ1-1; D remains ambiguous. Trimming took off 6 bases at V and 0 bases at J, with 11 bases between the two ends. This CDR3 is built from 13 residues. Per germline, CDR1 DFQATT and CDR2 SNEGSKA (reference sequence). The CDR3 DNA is TGCAGTGCGCCCCGGAGTGTGAACACTGAAGCTTTCTTT. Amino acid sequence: CSAPRSVNTEAFF.

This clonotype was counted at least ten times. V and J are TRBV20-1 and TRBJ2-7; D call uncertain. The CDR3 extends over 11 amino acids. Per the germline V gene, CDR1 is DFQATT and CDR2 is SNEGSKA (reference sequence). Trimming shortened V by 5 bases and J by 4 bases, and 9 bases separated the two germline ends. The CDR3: CSAPWGYEQYF. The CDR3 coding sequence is TGCAGTGCTCCGTGGGGATACGAGCAGTACTTC.

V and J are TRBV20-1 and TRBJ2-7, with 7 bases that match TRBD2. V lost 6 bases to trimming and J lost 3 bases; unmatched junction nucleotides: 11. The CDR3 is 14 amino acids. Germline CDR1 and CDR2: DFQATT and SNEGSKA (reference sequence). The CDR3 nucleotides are TGCAGTGCCTTCGCACCGGGACTAAACTACGAGCAGTACTTC. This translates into CSAFAPGLNYEQYF.

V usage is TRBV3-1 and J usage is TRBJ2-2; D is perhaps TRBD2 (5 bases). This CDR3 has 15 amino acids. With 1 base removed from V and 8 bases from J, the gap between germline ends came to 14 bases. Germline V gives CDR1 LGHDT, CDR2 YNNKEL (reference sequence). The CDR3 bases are TGTGCCAGCAGCCAAGTAGTGAGGGTGCGGGGGGAGCTGTTTTTT. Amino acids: CASSQVVRVRGELFF.

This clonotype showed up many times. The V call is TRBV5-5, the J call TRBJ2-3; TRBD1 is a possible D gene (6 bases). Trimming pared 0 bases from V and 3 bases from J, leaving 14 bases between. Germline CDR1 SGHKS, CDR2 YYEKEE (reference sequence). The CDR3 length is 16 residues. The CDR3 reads CASSLDAQGWTDTQYF. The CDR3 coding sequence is TGTGCCAGCAGCTTGGATGCACAGGGTTGGACAGATACGCAGTATTTT.

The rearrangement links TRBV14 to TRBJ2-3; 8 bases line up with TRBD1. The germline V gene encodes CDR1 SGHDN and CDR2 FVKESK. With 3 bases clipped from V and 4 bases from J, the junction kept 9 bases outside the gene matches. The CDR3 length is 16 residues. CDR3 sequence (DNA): TGTGCCAGCAGCCATCGTCAGGGGGCTTATTCAGATACGCAGTATTTT. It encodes CASSHRQGAYSDTQYF.

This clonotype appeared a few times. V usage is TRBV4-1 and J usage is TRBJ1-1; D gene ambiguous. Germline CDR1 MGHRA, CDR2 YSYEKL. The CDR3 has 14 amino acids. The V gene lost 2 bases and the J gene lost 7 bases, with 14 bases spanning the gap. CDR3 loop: CASSQMGSTGEAFF. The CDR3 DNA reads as TGCGCCAGCAGCCAAATGGGGTCTACGGGTGAAGCTTTCTTT.

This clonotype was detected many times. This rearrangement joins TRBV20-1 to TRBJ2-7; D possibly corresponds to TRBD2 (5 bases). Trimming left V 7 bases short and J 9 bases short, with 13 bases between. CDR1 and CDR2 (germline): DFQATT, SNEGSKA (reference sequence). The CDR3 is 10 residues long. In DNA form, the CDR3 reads TGCAGTGTTGGAAATCGGGGGCAGTACTTC. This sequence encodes CSVGNRGQYF.

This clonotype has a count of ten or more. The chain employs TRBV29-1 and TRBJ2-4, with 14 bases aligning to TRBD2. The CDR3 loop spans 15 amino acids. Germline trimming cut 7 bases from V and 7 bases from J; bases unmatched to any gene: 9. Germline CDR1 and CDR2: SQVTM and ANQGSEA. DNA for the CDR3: TGCAGCGCGGGACTAGCGGGAGTGTGGCGGAACATTCAGTACTTC. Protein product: CSAGLAGVWRNIQYF.

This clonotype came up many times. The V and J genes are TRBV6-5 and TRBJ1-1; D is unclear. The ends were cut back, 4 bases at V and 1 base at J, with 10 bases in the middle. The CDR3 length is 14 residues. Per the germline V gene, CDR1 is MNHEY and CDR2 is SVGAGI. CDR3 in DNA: TGTGCCAGCAGTTCGCCCGGGAGGAACACTGAAGCTTTCTTT. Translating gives CASSSPGRNTEAFF.

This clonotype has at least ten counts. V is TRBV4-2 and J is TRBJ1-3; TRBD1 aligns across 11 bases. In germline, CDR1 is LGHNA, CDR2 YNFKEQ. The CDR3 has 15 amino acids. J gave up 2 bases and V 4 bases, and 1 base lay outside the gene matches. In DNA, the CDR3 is TGTGCCAGCAGCCGGGACAGGGGGACTGGAAACACCATATATTTT. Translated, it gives CASSRDRGTGNTIYF.

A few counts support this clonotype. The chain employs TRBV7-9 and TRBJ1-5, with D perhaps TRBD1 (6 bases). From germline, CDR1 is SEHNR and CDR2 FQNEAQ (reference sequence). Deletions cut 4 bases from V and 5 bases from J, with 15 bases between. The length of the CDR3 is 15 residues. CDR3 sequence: CASSSQGREDQPQHF. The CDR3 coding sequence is TGTGCCAGCAGCTCTCAGGGGAGGGAGGATCAGCCCCAGCATTTT.

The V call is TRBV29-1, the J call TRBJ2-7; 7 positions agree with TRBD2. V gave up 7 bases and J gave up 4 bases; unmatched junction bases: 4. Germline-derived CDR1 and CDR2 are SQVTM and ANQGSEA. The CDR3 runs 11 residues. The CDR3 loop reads CSAKAGYEQYF. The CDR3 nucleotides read TGCAGCGCAAAAGCGGGATACGAGCAGTACTTC.

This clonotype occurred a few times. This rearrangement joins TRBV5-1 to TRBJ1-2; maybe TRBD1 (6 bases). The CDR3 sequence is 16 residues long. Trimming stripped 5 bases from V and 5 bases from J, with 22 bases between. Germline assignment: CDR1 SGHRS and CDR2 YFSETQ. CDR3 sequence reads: CASSSGADRVLYGYTF. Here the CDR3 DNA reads TGCGCCAGCAGTTCGGGGGCGGATCGGGTCCTTTATGGCTACACCTTC.

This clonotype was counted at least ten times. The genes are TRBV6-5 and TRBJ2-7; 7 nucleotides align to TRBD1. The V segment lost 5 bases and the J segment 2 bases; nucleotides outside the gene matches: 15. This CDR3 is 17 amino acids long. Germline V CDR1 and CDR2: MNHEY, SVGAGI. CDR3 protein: CASSGRPQTGPTYEQYF. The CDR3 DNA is TGTGCCAGCAGTGGCCGACCCCAGACAGGGCCAACCTACGAGCAGTACTTC.

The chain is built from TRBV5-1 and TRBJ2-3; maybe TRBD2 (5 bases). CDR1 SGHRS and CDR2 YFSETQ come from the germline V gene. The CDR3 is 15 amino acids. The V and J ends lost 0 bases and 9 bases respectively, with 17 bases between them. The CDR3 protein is CASSLVRQERATQYF. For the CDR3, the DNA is TGCGCCAGCAGCTTGGTTCGTCAGGAGAGGGCAACGCAGTATTTT.

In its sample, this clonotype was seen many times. The CDR3 region is CSVEAGDGTDTQYF. The CDR3 region has the DNA TGCAGCGTTGAAGCGGGAGATGGCACAGATACGCAGTATTTT. The V gene is TRBV29-1, the J gene TRBJ2-3; TRBD2 might be the D (6 bases). The germline CDR1 and CDR2 sequences are SQVTM and ANQGSEA. The CDR3 runs 14 residues. V shed 1 base and J shed 1 base, with 9 bases lying between them.

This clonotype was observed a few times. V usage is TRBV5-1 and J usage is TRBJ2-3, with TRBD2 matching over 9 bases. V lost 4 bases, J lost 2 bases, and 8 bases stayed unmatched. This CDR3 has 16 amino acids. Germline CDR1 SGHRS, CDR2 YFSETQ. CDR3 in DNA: TGCGCCAGCAGCCAGGGACTAGCCTTAACCACAGATACGCAGTATTTT. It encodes CASSQGLALTTDTQYF.

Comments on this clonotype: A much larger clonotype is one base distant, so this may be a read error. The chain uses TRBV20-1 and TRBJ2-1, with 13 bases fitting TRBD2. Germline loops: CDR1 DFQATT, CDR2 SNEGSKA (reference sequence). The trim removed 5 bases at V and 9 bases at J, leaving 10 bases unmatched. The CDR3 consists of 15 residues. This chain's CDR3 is CSAPDRTSGSSEQFF. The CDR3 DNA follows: TGCAGTGCTCCCGACCGGACTAGCGGGAGCAGTGAGCAGTTCTTC.

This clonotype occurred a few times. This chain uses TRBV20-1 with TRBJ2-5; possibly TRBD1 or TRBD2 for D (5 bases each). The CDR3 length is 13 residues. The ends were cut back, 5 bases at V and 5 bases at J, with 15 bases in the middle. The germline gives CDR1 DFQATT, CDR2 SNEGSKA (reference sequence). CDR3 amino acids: CSARRDGRETQYF. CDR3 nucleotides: TGCAGTGCTCGTCGGGACGGAAGGGAGACCCAGTACTTC.

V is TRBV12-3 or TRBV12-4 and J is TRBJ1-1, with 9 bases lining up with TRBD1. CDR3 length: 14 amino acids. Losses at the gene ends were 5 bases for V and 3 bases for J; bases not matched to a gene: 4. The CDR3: CASSQQGADTEAFF. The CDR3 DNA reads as TGTGCCAGCAGTCAACAGGGGGCGGACACTGAAGCTTTCTTT.

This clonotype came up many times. Written as DNA, the CDR3 is TGTGCCAGCAGTTTATCGGGACAGCTGAACACTGAAGCTTTCTTT. This gives the protein CASSLSGQLNTEAFF. This chain links TRBV27 with TRBJ1-1; 7 bases match TRBD1. Trimming cost V 0 bases and J 0 bases; bases outside gene matches: 1. The CDR3 runs 15 residues. CDR1 and CDR2 from the germline V gene are MNHEY and SMNVEV (reference sequence).

The CDR3 DNA reads TGCGCCAGCAGCTGGGGGGGTCAAGGGGGCGCCGGCGAAAAACTGTTTTTT. The encoded protein is CASSWGGQGGAGEKLFF. The chain carries TRBV5-1 and TRBJ1-4, with 7 bases that match TRBD1. Germline lookup yields CDR1 SGHRS and CDR2 YFSETQ. The CDR3 spans 17 residues. J was trimmed by 8 bases and V by 3 bases; bases with no gene match: 16.

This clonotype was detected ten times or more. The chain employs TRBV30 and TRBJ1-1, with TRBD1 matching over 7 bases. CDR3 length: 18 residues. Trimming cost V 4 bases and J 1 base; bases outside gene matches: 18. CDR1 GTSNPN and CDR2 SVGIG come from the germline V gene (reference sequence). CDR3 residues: CAWIKTGTVDYQNTEAFF. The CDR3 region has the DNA TGTGCCTGGATCAAGACCGGGACAGTTGATTACCAGAACACTGAAGCTTTCTTT.

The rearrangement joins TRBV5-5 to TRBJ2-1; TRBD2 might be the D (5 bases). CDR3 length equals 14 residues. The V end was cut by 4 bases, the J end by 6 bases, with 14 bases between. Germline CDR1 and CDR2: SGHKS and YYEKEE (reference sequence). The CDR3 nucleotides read TGTGCCAGCAGCGAGGAGGTCTTCGGCAATGAGCAGTTCTTC. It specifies CASSEEVFGNEQFF.

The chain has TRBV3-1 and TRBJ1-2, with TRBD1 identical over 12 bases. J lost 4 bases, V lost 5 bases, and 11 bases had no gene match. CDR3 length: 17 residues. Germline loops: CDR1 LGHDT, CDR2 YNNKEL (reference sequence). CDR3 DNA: TGTGCCAGCAGCTCCTTTGGGACAGGGGGCGGAAGCTATGGCTACACCTTC. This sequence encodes CASSSFGTGGGSYGYTF.

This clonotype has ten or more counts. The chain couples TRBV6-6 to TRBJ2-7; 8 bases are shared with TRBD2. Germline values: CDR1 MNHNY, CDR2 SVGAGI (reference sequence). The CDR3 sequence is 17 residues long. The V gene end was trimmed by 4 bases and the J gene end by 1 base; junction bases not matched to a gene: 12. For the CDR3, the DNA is TGTGCCAGCAGTTCCAGCCTTACTAGCGGATTTTCCTACGAGCAGTACTTC. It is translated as CASSSSLTSGFSYEQYF.

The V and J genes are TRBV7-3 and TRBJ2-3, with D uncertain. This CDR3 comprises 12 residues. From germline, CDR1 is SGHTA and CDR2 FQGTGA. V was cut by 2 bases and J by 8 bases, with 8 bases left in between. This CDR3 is CASSLSYGTQYF. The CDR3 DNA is TGTGCCAGCAGCTTATCCTATGGTACGCAGTATTTT.

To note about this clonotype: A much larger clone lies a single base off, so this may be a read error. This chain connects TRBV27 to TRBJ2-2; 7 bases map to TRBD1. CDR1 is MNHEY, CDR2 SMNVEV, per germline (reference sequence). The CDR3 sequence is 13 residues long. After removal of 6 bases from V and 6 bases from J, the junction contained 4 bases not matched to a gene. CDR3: CASSSQGAGELFF. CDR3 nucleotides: TGTGCCAGCAGCTCTCAGGGGGCCGGGGAGCTGTTTTTT.